The T cell receptor beta chain described here comes from a study of cytotoxic CD8 clonotypes in ibrutinib-treated CLL (dated by TCRdb to the early 2020s). Background on the whole study: The cohort was composed of 10 to 11 relapsed/refractory and about 15 treatment-naive patients; IGHV unmutated status was identified in fewer than 18 patients. Partial responses were observed in 24 patients and complete responses in 2; after a median follow-up of about 69 months, remission was maintained in 15 or so patients and progression was observed in approximately 12. Response samples were obtained after a median of 12 months of treatment, with a range of roughly 6 to 40 months. An average of approximately 260,000 productive templates and 94,082 productive rearrangements was obtained per sample. Longitudinal samples were obtainable from about 30% of the roughly 90 participants in the trial. Cryopreserved peripheral blood mononuclear cells were collected at three points: before therapy, at response, and at either sustained remission or disease progression. General findings and caveats noted by the study authors: Baseline clonality exceeded that of age-matched healthy donors and correlated strongly with circulating CD8+ T-cell counts. At ibrutinib response clonality went up, during sustained remission it held steady, and at progression it dropped back toward baseline. Public clonotypes were rare and either shrank or stayed stable during treatment, and the rise in clonality at ibrutinib response reflected expansion of private clonotypes. Sustained-remission and progressing patients did not have matched sampling times, and lymph node repertoires were not examined.

On a MiSeq, deep resolution sequencing aimed for a depth between 1 in 1 million and 1 in 200,000 T cells, with each clonotype covered roughly 10x on average. The immunoSEQ hsTCRB Kit was used to generate TCR beta libraries. The source study handled its data this way. Data were analyzed with ImmunoSEQ Data Assistant and ImmunoSEQ Analyzer, with V, D and J genes assigned per IMGT definitions. Clonality, which ranges from 0 to 1, was calculated as one minus the normalized Shannon entropy of productive rearrangement frequencies. Public clonotype analysis was restricted to overrepresented clonotypes comprising at least 0.05% of each patient's repertoire. Fewer than 15 repertoires from age-matched healthy donors, obtained from immuneACCESS, served as clonality controls. TCRdb obtained this table from immuneACCESS and retained in-frame rearrangements with V and J assigned. These tables miss some clones; where compared with another copy, unresolved V genes account for less than half of the shortfall, and the remainder is unexplained. Clone size and the V and J calls come from that table; the DNA yielded D and trimming. Within this sample are 35,000 to 45,000 clones, with about 47% of them counted one time only. 15% to 20% of the sample belongs to the ten largest clones.

Cut back by 2 bases and 3 bases, the V and J ends lie 10 bases apart. Counted from cysteine to phenylalanine, this CDR3 has 13 amino acids. Kept here is only the CDR3 DNA, which spans 39 bases and is read in frame from base 1. Sequences SQVTM (CDR1) and ANQGSEA (CDR2) are obtained from the germline V gene. For TCR beta library preparation, approximately 2.2 micrograms of genomic DNA were isolated from cryopreserved PBMCs. Longitudinal blood samples from CLL patients on ibrutinib monotherapy were analyzed using high-throughput TCR beta sequencing. The patients took part in an open-label, single-center phase 2 trial of ibrutinib monotherapy. This clone was recorded a few times. Its antigen specificity is not known. The sample holds no much larger clone one base away, and base qualities are not on file.

This specimen was PBMCs, taken before ibrutinib treatment. The receptor's source is a human donor with chronic lymphocytic leukemia. The chain was built from TRBV29-1 and TRBJ1-1, with the D gene too uncertain to name. The CDR3 protein: CSVELSGYTEAFF. DNA sequence: TGCAGCGTTGAATTAAGTGGGTACACTGAAGCTTTCTTT.